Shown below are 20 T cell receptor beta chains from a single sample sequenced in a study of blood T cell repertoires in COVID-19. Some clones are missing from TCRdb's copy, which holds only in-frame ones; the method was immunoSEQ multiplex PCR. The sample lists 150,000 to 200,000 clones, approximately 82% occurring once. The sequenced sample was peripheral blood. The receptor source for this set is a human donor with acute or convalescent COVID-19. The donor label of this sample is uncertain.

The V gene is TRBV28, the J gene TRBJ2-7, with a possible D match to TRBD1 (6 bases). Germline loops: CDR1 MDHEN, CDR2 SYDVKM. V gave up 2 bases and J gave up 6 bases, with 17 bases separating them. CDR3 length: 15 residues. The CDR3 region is CASSLPNLQGSEQYF. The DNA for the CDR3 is TGTGCCAGCAGTTTACCCAACTTACAGGGATCCGAGCAGTACTTC. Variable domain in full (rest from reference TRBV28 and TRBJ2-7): DVKVTQSSRYLVKRTGEKVFLECVQDMDHENMFWYRQDPGLGLRLIYFSYDVKMKEKGDIPEGYSVSREKKERFSLILESASTNQTSMYLCASSLPNLQGSEQYFGPGTRLTVT.

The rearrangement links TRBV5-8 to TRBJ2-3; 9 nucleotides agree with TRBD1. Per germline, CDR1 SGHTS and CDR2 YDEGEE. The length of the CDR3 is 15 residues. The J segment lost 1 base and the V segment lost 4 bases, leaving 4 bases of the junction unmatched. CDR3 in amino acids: CASSPGDRGTDTQYF. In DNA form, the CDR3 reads TGTGCCAGCAGCCCTGGGGACAGGGGCACAGATACGCAGTATTTT.

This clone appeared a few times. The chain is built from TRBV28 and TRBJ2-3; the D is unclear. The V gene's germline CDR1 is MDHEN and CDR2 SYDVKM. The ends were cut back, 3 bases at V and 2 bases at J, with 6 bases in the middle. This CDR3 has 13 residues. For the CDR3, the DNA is TGTGCCAGCAGTTTCCTAAACACAGATACGCAGTATTTT. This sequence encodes CASSFLNTDTQYF.

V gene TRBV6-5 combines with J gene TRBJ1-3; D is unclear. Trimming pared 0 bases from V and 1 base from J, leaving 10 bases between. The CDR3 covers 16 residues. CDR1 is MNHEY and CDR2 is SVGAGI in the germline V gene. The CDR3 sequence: CASSYSAVGSGNTIYF. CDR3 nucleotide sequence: TGTGCCAGCAGTTACTCGGCGGTCGGTTCTGGAAACACCATATATTTT.

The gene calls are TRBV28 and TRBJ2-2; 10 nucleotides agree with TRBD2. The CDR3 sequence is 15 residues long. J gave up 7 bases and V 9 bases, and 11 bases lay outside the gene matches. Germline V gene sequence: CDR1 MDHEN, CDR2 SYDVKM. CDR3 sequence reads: CASSGASGGHGELFF. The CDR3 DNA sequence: TGTGCCAGTTCCGGGGCTAGCGGGGGTCACGGGGAGCTGTTTTTT.

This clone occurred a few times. CDR3 nucleotide sequence: TGTGCCAGCAGCCAAAGACAGGGACCCTATGGCTACACCTTC. Translated: CASSQRQGPYGYTF. The V gene is TRBV3-1 (or the pseudogene TRBV3-2), the J gene TRBJ1-2, with 7 bases lining up with TRBD1. The germline V gene encodes CDR1 LGHDT and CDR2 YNNKEL (reference sequence). The CDR3 is made up of 14 amino acids. V trimming: 2 bases; J trimming: 4 bases; junction bases outside the gene matches: 4.

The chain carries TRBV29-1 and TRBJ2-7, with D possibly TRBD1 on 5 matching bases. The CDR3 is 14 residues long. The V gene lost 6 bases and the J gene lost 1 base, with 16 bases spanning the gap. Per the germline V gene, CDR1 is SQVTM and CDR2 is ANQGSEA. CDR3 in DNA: TGCAGCGTATTGGCAGACAGCGCTTCCTACGAGCAGTACTTC. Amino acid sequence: CSVLADSASYEQYF.

Written as DNA, the CDR3 is TGTGCCAGCAGCTTAGAACCAGGGCACCAAGAGACCCAGTACTTC. This codes for CASSLEPGHQETQYF. The chain joins TRBV7-7 to TRBJ2-5; D might be TRBD1 (5 bases). The V end lost 1 base, the J end lost 0 bases, and 9 bases lay between the germline ends. Germline-derived CDR1 and CDR2 are SSHAT and FNYEAQ (reference sequence). The CDR3 has 15 residues.

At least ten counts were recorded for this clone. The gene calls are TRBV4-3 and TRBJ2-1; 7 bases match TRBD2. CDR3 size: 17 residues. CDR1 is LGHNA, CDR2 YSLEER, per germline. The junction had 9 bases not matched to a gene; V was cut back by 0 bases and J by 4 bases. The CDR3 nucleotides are TGCGCCAGCAGCCAAGATCTGGTGGTAGCGGGTTACAATGAGCAGTTCTTC. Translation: CASSQDLVVAGYNEQFF.

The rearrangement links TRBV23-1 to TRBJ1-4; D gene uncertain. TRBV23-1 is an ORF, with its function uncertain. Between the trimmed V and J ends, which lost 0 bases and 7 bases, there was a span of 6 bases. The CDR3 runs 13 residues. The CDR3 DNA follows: TGCGCCAGCAGTCAATCAGGCGGTGAAAAACTGTTTTTT. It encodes CASSQSGGEKLFF.

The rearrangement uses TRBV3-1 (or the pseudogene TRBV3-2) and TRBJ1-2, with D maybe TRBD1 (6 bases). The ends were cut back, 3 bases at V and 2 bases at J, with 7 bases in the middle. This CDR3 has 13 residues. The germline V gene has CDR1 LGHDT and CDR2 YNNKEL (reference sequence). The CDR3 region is CASSHRGNYGYTF. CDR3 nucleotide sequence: TGTGCCAGCAGCCACAGGGGAAACTATGGCTACACCTTC.

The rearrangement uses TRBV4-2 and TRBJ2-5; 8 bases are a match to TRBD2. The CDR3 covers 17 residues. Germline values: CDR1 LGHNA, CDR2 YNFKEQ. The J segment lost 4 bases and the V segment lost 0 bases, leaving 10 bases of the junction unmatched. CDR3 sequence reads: CASSQDRSAGGRETQYF. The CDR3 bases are TGTGCCAGCAGCCAAGACCGGTCGGCGGGAGGACGAGAGACCCAGTACTTC.

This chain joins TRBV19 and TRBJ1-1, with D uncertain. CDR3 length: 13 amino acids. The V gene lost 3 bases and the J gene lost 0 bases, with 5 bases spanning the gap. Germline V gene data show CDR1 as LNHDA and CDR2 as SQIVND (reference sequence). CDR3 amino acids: CASSIRLNTEAFF. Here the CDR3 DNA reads TGTGCCAGTAGTATTCGGTTGAACACTGAAGCTTTCTTT.

The CDR3 nucleotides read TGTGCCAGCAGTCGACTGGCGTCCAGAACCGGCGGGGAGCTGTTTTTT. Amino acids: CASSRLASRTGGELFF. The chain uses TRBV28 and TRBJ2-2; D remains ambiguous. Germline V gives CDR1 MDHEN, CDR2 SYDVKM. This CDR3 comprises 16 residues. Trimming took off 5 bases at V and 7 bases at J, with 20 bases between the two ends. Full variable domain (rest looked up from reference TRBV28 and TRBJ2-2): DVKVTQSSRYLVKRTGEKVFLECVQDMDHENMFWYRQDPGLGLRLIYFSYDVKMKEKGDIPEGYSVSREKKERFSLILESASTNQTSMYLCASSRLASRTGGELFFGEGSRLTVL.

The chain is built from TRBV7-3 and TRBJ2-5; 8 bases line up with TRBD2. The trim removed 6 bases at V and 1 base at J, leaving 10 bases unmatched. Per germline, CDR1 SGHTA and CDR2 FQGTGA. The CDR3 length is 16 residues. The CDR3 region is CASSATASGSQETQYF. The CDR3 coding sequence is TGTGCCAGCAGTGCGACAGCTAGCGGGTCCCAAGAGACCCAGTACTTC.

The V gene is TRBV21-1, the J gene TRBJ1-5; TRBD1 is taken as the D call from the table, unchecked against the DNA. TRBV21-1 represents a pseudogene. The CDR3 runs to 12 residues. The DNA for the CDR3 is TGTGCCAGCAGCGCCAGGGGTCAGCCCCAGCATTTT. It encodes CASSARGQPQHF.

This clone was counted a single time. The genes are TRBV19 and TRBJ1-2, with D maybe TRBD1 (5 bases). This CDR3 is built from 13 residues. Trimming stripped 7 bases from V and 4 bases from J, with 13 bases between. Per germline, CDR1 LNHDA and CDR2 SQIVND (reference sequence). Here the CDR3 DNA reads TGTGCCAGTATGAAGACAGTAACCTATGGCTACACCTTC. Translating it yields CASMKTVTYGYTF.

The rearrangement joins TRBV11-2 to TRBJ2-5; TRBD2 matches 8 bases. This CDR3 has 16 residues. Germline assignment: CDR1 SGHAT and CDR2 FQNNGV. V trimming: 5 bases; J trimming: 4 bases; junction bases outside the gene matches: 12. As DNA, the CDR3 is TGTGCCAGCAGCCCCGGTCAGGGCGGGAGGAGAGAGACCCAGTACTTC. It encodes CASSPGQGGRRETQYF.

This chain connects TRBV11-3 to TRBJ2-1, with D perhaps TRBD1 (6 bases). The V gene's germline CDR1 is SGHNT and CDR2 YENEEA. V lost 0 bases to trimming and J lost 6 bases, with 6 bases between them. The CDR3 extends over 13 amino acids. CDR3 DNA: TGTGCCAGCAGCTTAGAACAGGGCAATGAGCAGTTCTTC. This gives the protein CASSLEQGNEQFF.

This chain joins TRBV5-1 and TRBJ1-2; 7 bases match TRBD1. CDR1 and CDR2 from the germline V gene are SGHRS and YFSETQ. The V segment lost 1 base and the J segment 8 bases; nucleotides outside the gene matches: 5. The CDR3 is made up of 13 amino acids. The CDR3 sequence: CASSLTGERGYTF. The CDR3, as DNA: TGCGCCAGCAGCTTGACAGGGGAGAGGGGCTACACCTTC. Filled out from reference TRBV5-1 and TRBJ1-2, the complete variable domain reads KAGVTQTPRYLIKTRGQQVTLSCSPISGHRSVSWYQQTPGQGLQFLFEYFSETQRNKGNFPGRFSGRQFSNSRSEMNVSTLELGDSALYLCASSLTGERGYTFGSGTRLTVV.